This is a list of T cell receptor beta chains from one sample in a study of Ad26.COV2.S vaccination and SARS-CoV-2 variants. Assay used: immunoSEQ multiplex PCR; TCRdb lists only in-frame clones, some missing. This table holds some 480,000 clones, around 90% found once. Sequencing used peripheral blood, obtained in a trial of Ad26.COV2.S vaccine versus placebo. These receptors originate from a person between 18 and 65 years old who received the Ad26.COV2.S COVID-19 vaccine or a placebo. CDR3s include the opening cysteine and the closing phenylalanine or tryptophan. The D gene is left open where the match is weak. Not all rows give a size; the values are once, few, many and, for expanded clones, a class.

-,TRBV3-1/TRBV3-2,17,-,TRBJ1-1,TGTGCCAGCAGCCAACCTAGTGGCCCGAGGCAGAACACTGAAGCTTTCTTT,CASSQPSGPRQNTEAFF
-,TRBV27,12,-,TRBJ2-2,TGTGCCAGCAGAGTGGCGGTCGGGGAGCTGTTTTTT,CASRVAVGELFF
-,TRBV5-1,16,once,TRBJ2-1,TGCGCCAGCAGCACACCGACTAACCCAACATACAATGAGCAGTTCTTC,CASSTPTNPTYNEQFF
TRBD1,TRBV7-6,16,-,TRBJ2-3,TGTGCCAGCAGCCCCACCGGGACAGCGAGCACAGATACGCAGTATTTT,CASSPTGTASTDTQYF
-,TRBV19,14,-,TRBJ1-3,TGTGCCAGTAGTATTGGGGGCTCTGGAAACACCATATATTTT,CASSIGGSGNTIYF
-,TRBV7-2,14,-,TRBJ2-1,TGTGCCAGCAGCTCCTTACAGGGACGTGGTGAGCAGTTCTTC,CASSSLQGRGEQFF
-,TRBV7-8,16,once,TRBJ1-5,TGTGCCAGCAGCACCCGGGAAGAGGGCTTCAATCAGCCCCAGCATTTT,CASSTREEGFNQPQHF
-,TRBV28,13,-,TRBJ1-1,TGTGCCAGCACCGCCCCGGTGAACACTGAAGCTTTCTTT,CASTAPVNTEAFF
-,TRBV5-6,13,once,TRBJ2-5,TGTGCCAGCAGCTTTAGGGGGGCTGAGACCCAGTACTTC,CASSFRGAETQYF
-,TRBV7-2,14,-,TRBJ2-7,TGTGCCAGCAGCTTAGCCCTCTACTCCTACGAGCAGTACTTC,CASSLALYSYEQYF
TRBD2,TRBV2,14,-,TRBJ2-1,TGTGCCAGCAGTGGGCTAGCGGGACCCAATGAGCAGTTCTTC,CASSGLAGPNEQFF
TRBD1,TRBV10-3,14,-,TRBJ1-6,TGTGCCATCAGTGGGGACAGGGTTAATTCACCCCTCCACTTT,CAISGDRVNSPLHF
TRBD1,TRBV29-1,15,once,TRBJ2-1,TGCAGCGCTGGACCGGGACAGACAGGGGACAATGAGCAGTTCTTC,CSAGPGQTGDNEQFF
TRBD1,TRBV7-2,17,-,TRBJ1-2,TGTGCCAGCAGCAGGGACACGCGACAGGGGGCGTTCTATGGCTACACCTTC,CASSRDTRQGAFYGYTF
TRBD2,TRBV11-2,16,-,TRBJ2-1,TGTGCCAGCAGCAGAGGGACTAGCGGGAGTTTTGGTGAGCAGTTCTTC,CASSRGTSGSFGEQFF
-,TRBV5-1,14,-,TRBJ2-7,TGCGCCAGCACTCCGGGTAGGGGCTCCTACGAGCAGTACTTC,CASTPGRGSYEQYF
TRBD2,TRBV11-2,15,-,TRBJ2-1,TGTGCCAGCAGCTTAACCCATAGCGGGATAGGTGAGCAGTTCTTC,CASSLTHSGIGEQFF
TRBD2,TRBV7-2,15,-,TRBJ2-7,TGTGCCAGCAGCTTAGGAGCGGGAGGGTCCTACGAGCAGTACTTC,CASSLGAGGSYEQYF
-,TRBV30,12,-,TRBJ1-6,TGTGCCTGGAGTGTAGGGCGTTCACCCCTCCACTTT,CAWSVGRSPLHF
TRBD1,TRBV5-4,14,-,TRBJ1-2,TGTGCCAGCAGCTTGGGGGCCAGGGGGCTTGGCTACACCTTC,CASSLGARGLGYTF
TRBD1,TRBV4-2,15,-,TRBJ1-6,TGTGCCAGCAGACCTACCGGGACAGGGAGTTCACCCCTCCACTTT,CASRPTGTGSSPLHF
TRBD1,TRBV29-1,12,-,TRBJ1-2,TGCAGCGCCTTGGGACAGATCTATGGCTACACCTTC,CSALGQIYGYTF
TRBD1,TRBV28,16,-,TRBJ2-2,TGTGCCAGCAGTTTAGCTACCGGGACAGGTACCGGGGAGCTGTTTTTT,CASSLATGTGTGELFF
TRBD2,TRBV7-2,16,-,TRBJ2-3,TGTGCCAGCAGCTTTGGGCGACTAGCGGGTGGAGATACGCAGTATTTT,CASSFGRLAGGDTQYF
-,TRBV6-5,15,-,TRBJ2-7,TGTGCCAGCAGCACCGCGACGACGACAGTCTACGAGCAGTACTTC,CASSTATTTVYEQYF
-,TRBV6-1,14,-,TRBJ2-2,TGTGCCAGCAGTGAGACAGTGAACACCGGGGAGCTGTTTTTT,CASSETVNTGELFF
TRBD2,TRBV7-3,14,once,TRBJ2-1,TGTGCCAGCAGCTTGGGTAGCGGGAGCAATGAGCAGTTCTTC,CASSLGSGSNEQFF
-,TRBV18,13,once,TRBJ1-1,TGTGCCAGCTGCTTGGACACTTACACTGAAGCTTTCTTT,CASCLDTYTEAFF
-,TRBV27,13,-,TRBJ1-6,TGTGCCAGCAGTTTAGTTATTCGTGCCCCCCTCCACTTT,CASSLVIRAPLHF
-,TRBV13,12,once,TRBJ2-7,TGTGCCAGCAGCTTAGAGGGCAGGGAGCAGTACTTC,CASSLEGREQYF
-,TRBV15,15,few,TRBJ2-3,TGTGCCACCAGCGGCGGATTATCCAGCACAGATACGCAGTATTTT,CATSGGLSSTDTQYF
-,TRBV7-8,14,-,TRBJ1-2,TGTGCCAGCAGCTTAGATCCAGGCCCCTATGGCTACACCTTC,CASSLDPGPYGYTF
-,TRBV5-4,15,once,TRBJ1-2,TGTGCCAGCAGCGAAGGGGGATGGGTTCTCTATGGCTACACCTTC,CASSEGGWVLYGYTF
TRBD1,TRBV3-1/TRBV3-2,17,once,TRBJ1-3,TGTGCCAGCCAGGCCCTACTTGGGACAGGGGTACGAAACACCATATATTTT,CASQALLGTGVRNTIYF
TRBD1,TRBV28,13,-,TRBJ1-2,TGTGCCAGCAGGGACAGGGGTCGGTATGGCTACACCTTC,CASRDRGRYGYTF
-,TRBV12-3/TRBV12-4,11,-,TRBJ1-1,TGTGCCAGCAGTTCTGGCCCGTCGGCTTTCTTT,CASSSGPSAFF
-,TRBV28,13,-,TRBJ2-1,TGTGCCAGCAGTTTTATCCGTTTCTATGAGCAGTTCTTC,CASSFIRFYEQFF
-,TRBV3-1/TRBV3-2,14,once,TRBJ1-1,TGTGCCAGCAGCCAAGGGGTTAACTGGGGTGAAGCTTTCTTT,CASSQGVNWGEAFF
TRBD2,TRBV6-2/TRBV6-3,18,-,TRBJ2-1,TGTGCCAGCAGTTACCTCCGGACTAGCGGGGCGACCTACAATGAGCAGTTCTTC,CASSYLRTSGATYNEQFF
TRBD1,TRBV3-1/TRBV3-2,13,-,TRBJ1-3,TGTGCCAGCAGCCAAGTAGGGGGCAACACCATATATTTT,CASSQVGGNTIYF
-,TRBV19,15,-,TRBJ2-3,TGTGCCAGTACCCCACAGGGACGGACCACAGATACGCAGTATTTT,CASTPQGRTTDTQYF
-,TRBV4-2,13,-,TRBJ1-2,TGTGCCAGCAGCCAACAGGGTGACTATGGCTACACCTTC,CASSQQGDYGYTF
-,TRBV30,11,-,TRBJ1-4,TGTGCCTGCCGGGGGGGGGAAAAACTGTTTTTT,CACRGGEKLFF
-,TRBV5-1,15,once,TRBJ1-1,TGCGCCAGCAGCTTGGCCGGGGCCAAGAACACTGAAGCTTTCTTT,CASSLAGAKNTEAFF
-,TRBV27,13,-,TRBJ1-1,TGTGCCAGCAGCCGGGGGATGAACACTGAAGCTTTCTTT,CASSRGMNTEAFF
-,TRBV13,14,-,TRBJ2-7,TGTGCCAGCAGCTTCGGCGGCGCTGGAGTCGAGCAGTACTTC,CASSFGGAGVEQYF
-,TRBV6-2/TRBV6-3,17,many,TRBJ1-5,TGTGCCAGCAGTTACTCGACGGGAATTGGGTCCGCTCAGCCCCAGCATTTT,CASSYSTGIGSAQPQHF
-,TRBV30,14,-,TRBJ2-5,TGTGCCTGGAGTGAAACGATAAGGGGAGAGACCCAGTACTTC,CAWSETIRGETQYF
TRBD2,TRBV19,14,-,TRBJ2-7,TGTGCCAGCCAAGCGGCGGGGGACTCCTACGAGCAGTACTTC,CASQAAGDSYEQYF
-,TRBV6-2/TRBV6-3,11,-,TRBJ2-1,TGTGCCAGCAGTAGGGCAGATGAGCAGTTCTTC,CASSRADEQFF
-,TRBV19,17,-,TRBJ1-2,TGTGCCAGTAGTTCAGATGGGCTCCCCCGGCATGGCTATGGCTACACCTTC,CASSSDGLPRHGYGYTF